The clone carrying this T cell receptor beta chain was found a few times. Its antigen remains unknown. The repertoire was sequenced with immunoSEQ multiplex PCR; TCRdb's copy has only in-frame clones and lacks some. The sample yields some 20,000 clones, approximately 86% seen once. The CDR3 runs to 13 residues. V was clipped by 4 bases and J by 0 bases, with 8 bases between them. Germline V gene data show CDR1 as SQVTM and CDR2 as ANQGSEA. The record originates from a study of OX40 agonist ivuxolimab in advanced cancers. Samples of blood were obtained at baseline, on cycle 4 day 1, and on cycle 7 day 1. Regarding the study as a whole: The expanded peripheral T cells' antigen specificity was not determined.

This specimen consisted of CD4+ or CD8+ T cells sorted from blood, obtained in a trial of the OX40 agonist ivuxolimab. The chain combines TRBV29-1 with TRBJ2-3; D is unclear. The sequence derives from an adult with an advanced solid tumor such as melanoma, head and neck, liver or kidney cancer. For the CDR3, the DNA is TGCAGCGTTGTTGCTATGAGCACAGATACGCAGTATTTT. Encoded protein: CSVVAMSTDTQYF.